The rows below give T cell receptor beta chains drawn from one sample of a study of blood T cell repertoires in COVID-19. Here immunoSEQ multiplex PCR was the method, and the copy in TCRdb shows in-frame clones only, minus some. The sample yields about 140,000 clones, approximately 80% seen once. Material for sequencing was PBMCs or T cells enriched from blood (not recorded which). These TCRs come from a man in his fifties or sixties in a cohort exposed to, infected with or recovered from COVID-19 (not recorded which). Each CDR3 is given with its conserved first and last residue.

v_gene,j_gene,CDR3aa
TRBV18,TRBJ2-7,CASSTDSSTYEQYF
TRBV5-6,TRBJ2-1,CASSFRRGGTYNEQFF
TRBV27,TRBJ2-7,CASSSAGGDLKQYF
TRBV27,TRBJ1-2,CASSFYGDYGYTF
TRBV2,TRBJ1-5,CASRGQGYSNQPQHF
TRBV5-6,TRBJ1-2,CASSLGVRGDYGYTF
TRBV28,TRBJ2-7,CASSLYRTGFYYEQYF
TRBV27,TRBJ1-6,CASSFLQGVLSPLHF
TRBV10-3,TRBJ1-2,CAISEDRDIGRGYTF
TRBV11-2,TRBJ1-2,CASSSTGAFGYTF
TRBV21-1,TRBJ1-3,CAISYTGNTIYF
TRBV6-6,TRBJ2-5,CASSETSLLHF
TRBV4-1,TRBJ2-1,CASSHSTSGLNEQFF
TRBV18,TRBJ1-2,CASSRTGDGYTF
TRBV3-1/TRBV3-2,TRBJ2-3,CASSPSGGGTDTQYF
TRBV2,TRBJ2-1,CASRSRNLQTYNEQFF
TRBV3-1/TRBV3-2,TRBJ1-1,CASSRTFTEAFF
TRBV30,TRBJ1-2,CAWRGGGGYTF
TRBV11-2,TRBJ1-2,CASSLGQGVGYTF
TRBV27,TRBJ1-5,CASSLFPIPGQGGQPQHF
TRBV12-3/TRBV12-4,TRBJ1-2,CASSFRANYGYTF
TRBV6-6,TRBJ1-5,CASSYLDSSNQPQHF
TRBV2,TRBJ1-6,CASRQDRVSPLHF
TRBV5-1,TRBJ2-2,CASSLQGGGVLPGELFF
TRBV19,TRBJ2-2,CASSNQGLVAGELFF
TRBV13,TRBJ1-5,CASSSLNQPQHF
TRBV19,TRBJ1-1,CASISGKAFF
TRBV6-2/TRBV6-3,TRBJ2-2,CASSYVAGNTGELFF
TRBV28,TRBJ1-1,CASSRGSYTEAFF
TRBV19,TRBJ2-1,CASSDPLAETYNEQFF
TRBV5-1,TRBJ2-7,CASSARDRVNSYEQYF
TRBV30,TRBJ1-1,CAWDRQIMNTEAFF
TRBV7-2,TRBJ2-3,CASSTSRGPDTQYF
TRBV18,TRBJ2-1,CASSPTSGMGNEQFF
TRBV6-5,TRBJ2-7,CASKERTSPYEQYF
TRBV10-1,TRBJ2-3,CASGPSGGLTDTQYF
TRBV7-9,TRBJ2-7,CASSLVSSEQYF
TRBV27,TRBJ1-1,CASSSGVGNTEAFF
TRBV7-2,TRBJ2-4,CASSRTGGYSYIQYF
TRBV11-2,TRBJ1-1,CASSLEGTANTEAFF
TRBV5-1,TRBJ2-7,CASTNGGWEQYF
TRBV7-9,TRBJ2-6,CASSLVLGAGANVLTF
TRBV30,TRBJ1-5,CAGGLGNQPQHF
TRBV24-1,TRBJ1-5,CATSEGGGLSNQPQHF
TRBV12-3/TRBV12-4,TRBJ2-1,CASSPTAGGGWFF
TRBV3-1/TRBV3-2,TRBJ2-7,CASSHVQVSGEQYF
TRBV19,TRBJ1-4,CASSVGTASNEKLFF
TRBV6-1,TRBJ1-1,CASSELRQTEAFF
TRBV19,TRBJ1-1,CASSFPYTEAFF
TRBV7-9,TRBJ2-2,CASIFAGVHTGELFF
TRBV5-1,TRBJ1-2,CASSLAGGSKVVYGYTF
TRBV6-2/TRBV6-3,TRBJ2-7,CASSYLYEQYF
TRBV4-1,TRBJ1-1,CASSQGGLMNTEAFF